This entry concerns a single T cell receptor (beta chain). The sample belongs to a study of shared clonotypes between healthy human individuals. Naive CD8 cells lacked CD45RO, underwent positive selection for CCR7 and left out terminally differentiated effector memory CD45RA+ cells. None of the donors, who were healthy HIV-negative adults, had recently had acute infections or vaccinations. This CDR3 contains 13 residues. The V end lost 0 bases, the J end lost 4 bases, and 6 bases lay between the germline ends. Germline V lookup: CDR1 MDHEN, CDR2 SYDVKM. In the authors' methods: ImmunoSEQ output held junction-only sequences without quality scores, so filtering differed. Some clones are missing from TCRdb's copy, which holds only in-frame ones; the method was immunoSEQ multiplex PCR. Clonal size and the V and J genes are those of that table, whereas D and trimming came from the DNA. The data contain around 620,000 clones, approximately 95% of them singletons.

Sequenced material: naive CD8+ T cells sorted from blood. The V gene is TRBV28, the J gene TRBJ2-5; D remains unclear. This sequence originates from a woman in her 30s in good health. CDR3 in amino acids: CASSLWSGETQYF. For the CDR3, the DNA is TGTGCCAGCAGTTTATGGTCCGGAGAGACCCAGTACTTC.